This T cell receptor beta chain emerged from a study of T cell responses to AZD1222 COVID-19 vaccine. Study as a whole: Pooled together were second doses at about 4 or about 12 weeks. The study's findings and limits: The breadth and depth of Spike-specific TCRs increased once two AZD1222 doses had been given. Just a handful of AZD1222 recipients were seropositive at baseline.

In regard to this clone: The target antigen is unknown.

Data came from immunoSEQ multiplex PCR; TCRdb stores just in-frame clones and leaves some out. Here the sample spans some 140,000 clones, about 80% being singletons. This material consisted of peripheral blood, taken on day 0 of AZD1222 vaccination. The receptor was isolated from an adult in good health.

CDR3 nucleotides: TGTGCCAGCAGTTCCCCCGGGGGCTGGACTGAAGCTTTCTTT. This codes for CASSSPGGWTEAFF. This chain joins TRBV28 and TRBJ1-1, with TRBD1 as a possible D gene (6 bases). The CDR3 sequence is 14 residues long. The V gene lost 4 bases and the J gene lost 5 bases, with 14 bases spanning the gap. Germline V gene lookup returns CDR1 MDHEN and CDR2 SYDVKM.